This TCR beta chain stems from a study of T cell repertoires in ileal Crohn's disease. Study at large: Thiopurines (under 12) or anti-TNF agents (roughly 17) were given postoperatively to about half. Study-wide findings and caveats: Clonal expansions were more frequent in active smokers than non-smokers at surgery.

The trim removed 3 bases at V and 6 bases at J, leaving 17 bases unmatched. Germline V lookup: CDR1 SGHRS, CDR2 YFSETQ. This CDR3 is 18 amino acids long. Sequencing used immunoSEQ multiplex PCR; TCRdb keeps in-frame clones, though not all of them. The table has approximately 18,000 clones, around 70% seen once. Remarks on this clone: Its antigen is unknown.

Regarding time point: neoterminal ileum biopsy at postoperative endoscopy, about 6 months after surgery. The specimen was ileal tissue. The clonotype was recovered from an adult with Crohn's disease. The V call is TRBV5-1, the J call TRBJ2-7, with TRBD2 matching over 11 bases. DNA for the CDR3: TGCGCCAGCAGCTCGACATCGACCGTAGCGGGAGGGCCTGGCGAGCAGTACTTC. Protein sequence: CASSSTSTVAGGPGEQYF.